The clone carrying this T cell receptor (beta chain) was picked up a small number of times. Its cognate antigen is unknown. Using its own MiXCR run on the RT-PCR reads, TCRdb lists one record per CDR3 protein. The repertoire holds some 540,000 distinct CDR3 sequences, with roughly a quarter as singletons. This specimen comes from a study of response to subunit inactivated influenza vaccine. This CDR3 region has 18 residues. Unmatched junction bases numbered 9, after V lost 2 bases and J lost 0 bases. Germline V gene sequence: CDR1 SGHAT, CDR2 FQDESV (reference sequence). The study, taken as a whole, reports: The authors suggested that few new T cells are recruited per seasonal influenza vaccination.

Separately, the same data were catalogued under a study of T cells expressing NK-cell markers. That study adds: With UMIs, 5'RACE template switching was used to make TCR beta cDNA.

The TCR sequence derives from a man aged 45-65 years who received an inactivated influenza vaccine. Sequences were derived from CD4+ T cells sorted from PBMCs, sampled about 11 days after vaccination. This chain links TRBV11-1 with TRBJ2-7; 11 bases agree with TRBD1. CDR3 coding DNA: TGTGCCAGCAGCTTATCGAGAACCGGGACAGGGGGCTCCTACGAGCAGTACTTC. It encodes CASSLSRTGTGGSYEQYF.